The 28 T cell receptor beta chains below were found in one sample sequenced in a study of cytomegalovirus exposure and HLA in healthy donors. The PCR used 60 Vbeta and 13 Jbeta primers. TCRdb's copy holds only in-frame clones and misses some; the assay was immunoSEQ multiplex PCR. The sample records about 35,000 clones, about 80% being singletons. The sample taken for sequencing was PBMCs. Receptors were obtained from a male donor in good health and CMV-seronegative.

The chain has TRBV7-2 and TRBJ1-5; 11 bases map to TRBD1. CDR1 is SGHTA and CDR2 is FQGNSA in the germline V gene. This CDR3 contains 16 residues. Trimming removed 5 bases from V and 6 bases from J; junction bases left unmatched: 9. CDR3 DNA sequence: TGTGCCAGCAGCCCAACCCGGACAGGGGGCTTTCAGCCCCAGCATTTT. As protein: CASSPTRTGGFQPQHF.

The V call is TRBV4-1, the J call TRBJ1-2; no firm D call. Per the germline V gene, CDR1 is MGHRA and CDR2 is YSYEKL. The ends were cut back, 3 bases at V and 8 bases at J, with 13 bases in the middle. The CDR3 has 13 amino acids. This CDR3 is CASSQTSRGGYTF. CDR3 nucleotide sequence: TGCGCCAGCAGCCAGACAAGTCGGGGAGGCTACACCTTC.

The CDR3 reads CASSFGQGPTTNEKLFF. As DNA, the CDR3 is TGTGCCAGCAGCTTCGGACAGGGGCCGACAACTAATGAAAAACTGTTTTTT. This sequence joins TRBV5-4 and TRBJ1-4, with 9 bases aligning to TRBD1. There are 17 residues in the CDR3. The germline gives CDR1 SGHNT, CDR2 YYREEE (reference sequence). V shed 2 bases, J shed 0 bases, and the junction held 5 bases outside the gene matches.

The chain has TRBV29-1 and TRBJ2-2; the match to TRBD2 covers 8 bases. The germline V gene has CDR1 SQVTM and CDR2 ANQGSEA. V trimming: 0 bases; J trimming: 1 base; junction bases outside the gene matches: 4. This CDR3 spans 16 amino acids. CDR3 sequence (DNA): TGCAGCGTTGAAGATAGCGGGGAGAGGAACACCGGGGAGCTGTTTTTT. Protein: CSVEDSGERNTGELFF.

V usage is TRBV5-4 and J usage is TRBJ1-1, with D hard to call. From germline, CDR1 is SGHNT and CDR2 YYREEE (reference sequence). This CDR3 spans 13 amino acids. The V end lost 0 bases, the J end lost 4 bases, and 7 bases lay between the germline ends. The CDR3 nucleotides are TGTGCCAGCAGCTTGGAGAGGGCCACTGAAGCTTTCTTT. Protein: CASSLERATEAFF. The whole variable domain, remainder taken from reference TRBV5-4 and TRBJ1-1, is ETGVTQSPTHLIKTRGQQVTLRCSSQSGHNTVSWYQQALGQGPQFIFQYYREEENGRGNFPPRFSGLQFPNYSSELNVNALELDDSALYLCASSLERATEAFFGQGTRLTVV.

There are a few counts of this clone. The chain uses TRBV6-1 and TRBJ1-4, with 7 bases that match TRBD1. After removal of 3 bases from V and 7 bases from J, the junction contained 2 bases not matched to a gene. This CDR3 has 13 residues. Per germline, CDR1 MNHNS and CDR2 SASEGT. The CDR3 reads CASSETGFEKLFF. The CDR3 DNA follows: TGTGCCAGCAGTGAGACAGGGTTTGAAAAACTGTTTTTT.

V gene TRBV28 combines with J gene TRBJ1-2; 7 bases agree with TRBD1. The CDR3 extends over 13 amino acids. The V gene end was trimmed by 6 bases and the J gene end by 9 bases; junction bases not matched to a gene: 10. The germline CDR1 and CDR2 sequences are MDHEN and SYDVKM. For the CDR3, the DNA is TGTGCCAGCAGATCCGGGACAGATCAACGCTACACCTTC. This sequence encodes CASRSGTDQRYTF.

The CDR3 region has the DNA TGTGCCAGCAGTTACATAGGACAGGGGGCTGGAGATACGCAGTATTTT. It is translated as CASSYIGQGAGDTQYF. The chain employs TRBV6-5 and TRBJ2-3, with TRBD1 matching over 11 bases. The CDR3 consists of 16 residues. Germline CDR1 is MNHEY and CDR2 is SVGAGI. V gave up 2 bases and J gave up 5 bases; unmatched junction bases: 6.

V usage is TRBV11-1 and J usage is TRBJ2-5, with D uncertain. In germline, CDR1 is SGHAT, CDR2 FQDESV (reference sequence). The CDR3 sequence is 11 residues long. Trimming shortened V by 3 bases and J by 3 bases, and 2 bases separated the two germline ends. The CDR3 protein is CASSFKETQYF. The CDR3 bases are TGTGCCAGCAGCTTTAAAGAGACCCAGTACTTC.

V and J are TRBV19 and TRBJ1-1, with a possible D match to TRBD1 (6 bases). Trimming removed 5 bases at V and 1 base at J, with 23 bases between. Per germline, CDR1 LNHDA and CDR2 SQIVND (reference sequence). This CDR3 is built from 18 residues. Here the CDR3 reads CASSPQPRDTNANTEAFF. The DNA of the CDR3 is TGTGCCAGTAGTCCTCAACCACGGGACACCAACGCGAACACTGAAGCTTTCTTT.

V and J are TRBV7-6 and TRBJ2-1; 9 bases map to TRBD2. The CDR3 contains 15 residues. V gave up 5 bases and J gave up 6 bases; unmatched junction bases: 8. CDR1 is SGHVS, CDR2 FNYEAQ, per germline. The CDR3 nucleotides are TGTGCCAGCAGCACCGGGAGCGGGAGGACCAATGAGCAGTTCTTC. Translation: CASSTGSGRTNEQFF.

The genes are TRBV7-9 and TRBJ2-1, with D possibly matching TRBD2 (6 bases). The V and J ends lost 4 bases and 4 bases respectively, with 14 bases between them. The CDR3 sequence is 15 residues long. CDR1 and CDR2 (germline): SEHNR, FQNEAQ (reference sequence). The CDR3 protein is CASSSPSAPYNEQFF. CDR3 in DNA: TGTGCCAGCAGCTCCCCTAGCGCCCCTTACAATGAGCAGTTCTTC.

The CDR3 DNA sequence: TGCGCCAGCAGCTTGAACCCGGGACAGGGGCAAGAAAAACTGTTTTTT. It codes for CASSLNPGQGQEKLFF. This chain uses TRBV5-1 with TRBJ1-4; 10 bases fit TRBD1. Germline assignment: CDR1 SGHRS and CDR2 YFSETQ. The CDR3 is made up of 16 amino acids. V gave up 1 base and J gave up 8 bases; unmatched junction bases: 8.

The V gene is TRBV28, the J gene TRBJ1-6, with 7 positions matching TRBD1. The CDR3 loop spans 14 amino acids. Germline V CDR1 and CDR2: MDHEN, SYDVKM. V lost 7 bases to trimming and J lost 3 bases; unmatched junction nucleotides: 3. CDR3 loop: CASNQGDYNSPLHF. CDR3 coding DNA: TGTGCCAGCAACCAGGGGGACTATAATTCACCCCTCCACTTT.

The CDR3 coding sequence is TGCGCCAGCAGCGACTACGGGGATTCACCCCTCCACTTT. The encoded protein is CASSDYGDSPLHF. This sequence joins TRBV4-1 and TRBJ1-6; D call uncertain. The CDR3 loop spans 13 amino acids. The V gene lost 5 bases and the J gene lost 8 bases, with 10 bases spanning the gap. CDR1 is MGHRA and CDR2 is YSYEKL in the germline V gene.

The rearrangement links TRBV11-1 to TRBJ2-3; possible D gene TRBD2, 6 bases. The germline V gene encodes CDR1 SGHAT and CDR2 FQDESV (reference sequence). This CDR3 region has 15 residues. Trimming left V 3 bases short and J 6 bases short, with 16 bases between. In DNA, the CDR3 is TGTGCCAGCAGCTTGGATAGCGGTGTCCAGGATACGCAGTATTTT. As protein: CASSLDSGVQDTQYF.

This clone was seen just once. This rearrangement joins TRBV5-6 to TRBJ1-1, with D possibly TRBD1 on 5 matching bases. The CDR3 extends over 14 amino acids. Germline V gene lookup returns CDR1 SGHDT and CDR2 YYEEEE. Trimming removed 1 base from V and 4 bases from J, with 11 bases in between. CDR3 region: CASSLLGPPTEAFF. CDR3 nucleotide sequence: TGTGCCAGCAGCTTGCTGGGGCCCCCCACTGAAGCTTTCTTT.

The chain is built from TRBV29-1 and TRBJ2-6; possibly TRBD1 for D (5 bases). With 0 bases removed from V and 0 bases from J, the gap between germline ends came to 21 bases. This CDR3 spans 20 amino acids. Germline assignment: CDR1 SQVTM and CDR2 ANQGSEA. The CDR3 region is CSVEEWAGLGSSSGANVLTF. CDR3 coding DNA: TGCAGCGTTGAAGAATGGGCAGGGTTAGGTAGCTCCTCTGGGGCCAACGTCCTGACTTTC.

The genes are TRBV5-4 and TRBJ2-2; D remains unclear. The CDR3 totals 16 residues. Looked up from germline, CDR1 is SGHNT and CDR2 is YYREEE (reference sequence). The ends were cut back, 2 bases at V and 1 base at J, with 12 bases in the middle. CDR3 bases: TGTGCCAGCAGCTTCGGCGGTAGCCTGAACACCGGGGAGCTGTTTTTT. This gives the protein CASSFGGSLNTGELFF.

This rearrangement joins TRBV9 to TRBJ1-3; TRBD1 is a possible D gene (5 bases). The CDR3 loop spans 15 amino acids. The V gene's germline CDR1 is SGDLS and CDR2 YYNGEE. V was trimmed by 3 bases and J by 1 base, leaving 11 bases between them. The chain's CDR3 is CASSEQGVSGNTIYF. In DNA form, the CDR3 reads TGTGCCAGCAGCGAGCAAGGGGTATCTGGAAACACCATATATTTT.

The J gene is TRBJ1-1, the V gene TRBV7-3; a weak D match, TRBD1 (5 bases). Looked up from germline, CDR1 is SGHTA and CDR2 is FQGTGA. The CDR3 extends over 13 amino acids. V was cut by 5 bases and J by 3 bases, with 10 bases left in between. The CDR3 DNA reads TGTGCCAGCAGCACCCAGGGTGACACTGAAGCTTTCTTT. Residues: CASSTQGDTEAFF.

The CDR3 loop reads CASSQALSSYNSPLHF. The CDR3 DNA reads as TGCGCCAGCAGCCAAGCACTGAGCTCCTATAATTCACCCCTCCACTTT. V gene TRBV4-3 combines with J gene TRBJ1-6; D gene ambiguous. Germline assignment: CDR1 LGHNA and CDR2 YSLEER. V lost 1 base and J 0 bases, leaving 7 bases between the germline ends. CDR3 size: 16 residues.

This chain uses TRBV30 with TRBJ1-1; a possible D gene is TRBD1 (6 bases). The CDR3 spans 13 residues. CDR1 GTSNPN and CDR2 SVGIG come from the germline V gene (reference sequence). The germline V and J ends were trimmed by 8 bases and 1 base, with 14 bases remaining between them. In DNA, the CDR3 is TGTGCCGGGACACAGGAATCGAACACTGAAGCTTTCTTT. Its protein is CAGTQESNTEAFF.

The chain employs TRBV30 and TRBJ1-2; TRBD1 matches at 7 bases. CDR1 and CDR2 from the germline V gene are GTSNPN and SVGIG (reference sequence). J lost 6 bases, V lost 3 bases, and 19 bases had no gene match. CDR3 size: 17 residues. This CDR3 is CAWSKLTYRGVSHGYTF. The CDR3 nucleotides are TGTGCCTGGAGCAAACTTACCTACAGGGGAGTCAGCCATGGCTACACCTTC.

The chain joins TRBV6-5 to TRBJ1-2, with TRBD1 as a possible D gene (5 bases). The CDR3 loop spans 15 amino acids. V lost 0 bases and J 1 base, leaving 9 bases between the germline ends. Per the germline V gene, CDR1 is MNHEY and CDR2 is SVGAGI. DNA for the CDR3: TGTGCCAGCAGTTACTCGACTGGACATAACTATGGCTACACCTTC. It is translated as CASSYSTGHNYGYTF.

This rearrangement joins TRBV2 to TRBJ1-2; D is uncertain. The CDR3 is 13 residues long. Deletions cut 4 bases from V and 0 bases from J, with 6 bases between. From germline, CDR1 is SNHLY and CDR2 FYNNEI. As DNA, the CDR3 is TGTGCCAGCAGTGTATCCCCTAACTATGGCTACACCTTC. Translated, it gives CASSVSPNYGYTF.

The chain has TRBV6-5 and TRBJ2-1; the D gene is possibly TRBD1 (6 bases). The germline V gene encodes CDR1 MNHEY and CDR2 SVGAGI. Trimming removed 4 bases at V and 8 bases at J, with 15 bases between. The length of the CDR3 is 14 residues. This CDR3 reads CASSFYRELDEQFF. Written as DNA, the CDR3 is TGTGCCAGCAGTTTTTACAGGGAACTCGATGAGCAGTTCTTC.

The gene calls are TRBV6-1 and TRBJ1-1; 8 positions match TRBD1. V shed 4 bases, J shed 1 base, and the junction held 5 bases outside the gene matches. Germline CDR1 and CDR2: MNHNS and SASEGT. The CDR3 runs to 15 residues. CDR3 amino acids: CASSAGTGGNTEAFF. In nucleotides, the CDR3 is TGTGCCAGCAGTGCAGGGACAGGTGGGAACACTGAAGCTTTCTTT.